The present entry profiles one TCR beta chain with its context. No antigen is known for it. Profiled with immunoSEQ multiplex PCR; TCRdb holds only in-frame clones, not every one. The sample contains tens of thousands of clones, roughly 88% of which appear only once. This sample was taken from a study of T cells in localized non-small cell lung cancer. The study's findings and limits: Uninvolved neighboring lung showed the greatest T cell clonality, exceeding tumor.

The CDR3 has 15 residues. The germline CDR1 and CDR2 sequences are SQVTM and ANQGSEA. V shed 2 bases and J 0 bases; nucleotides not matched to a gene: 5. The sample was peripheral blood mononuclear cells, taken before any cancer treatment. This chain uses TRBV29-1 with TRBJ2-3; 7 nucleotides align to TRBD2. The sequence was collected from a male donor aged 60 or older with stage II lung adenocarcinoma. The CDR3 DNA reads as TGCAGCGTTGAAAGGCTAGCGGCTAGCACAGATACGCAGTATTTT. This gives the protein CSVERLAASTDTQYF.